This passage covers 12 T cell receptor beta chains from one sample sequenced in a study of T cells in Graves' hyperthyroidism and ophthalmopathy. Using RNA transcripts as the source, TCR beta CDR3 regions were amplified. The TCR CDR3 was amplified in a first-round RT-PCR using the HTBI primer set. Using its own MiXCR run on the multiplex PCR reads, TCRdb lists one record per CDR3 protein. This sample has approximately 620,000 distinct CDR3 sequences, with roughly 16% found just once. Sequenced material: blood. Receptors were obtained from a woman in her thirties or forties with Graves' ophthalmopathy.

A few counts support this clonotype. A clone one base away is much larger, so this may be a read error. The chain couples TRBV28 to TRBJ2-3; D unresolved. The CDR3 is 13 residues long. The germline V gene encodes CDR1 MDHEN and CDR2 SYDVKM. The CDR3 spells CASRIDRLSTRYF. CDR3 sequence (DNA): TGTGCCAGCAGGATTGATCGGCTCAGTACGCGGTATTTT.

This clonotype was found many times. The chain is built from TRBV2 and TRBJ1-5; possibly TRBD1 for D (5 bases). Looked up from germline, CDR1 is SNHLY and CDR2 is FYNNEI. The CDR3 totals 15 residues. Trimming took 3 bases from V and 3 from J, leaving 12 bases between them. The CDR3 DNA reads as TGTGCCAGCAGTGAGGGGCGGATAATCAATCAGCCCCAGCATTTT. Translating it yields CASSEGRIINQPQHF.

This clonotype was seen only a few times. The rearrangement joins TRBV3-1 to TRBJ1-1, with D hard to call. The germline V and J ends were trimmed by 7 bases and 11 bases, with 26 bases remaining between them. The CDR3 is 15 residues long. Germline values: CDR1 LGHDT, CDR2 YNNKEL (reference sequence). CDR3 protein: CASTQNIGQIRHAFF. The CDR3 region has the DNA TGTGCCAGCACCCAGAATATTGGTCAGATACGACATGCTTTCTTT. The full variable domain, in which reference TRBV3-1 and TRBJ1-1 provide the parts outside the CDR3, is DTAVSQTPKYLVTQMGNDKSIKCEQNLGHDTMYWYKQDSKKFLKIMFSYNNKELIINETVPNRFSPKSPDKAHLNLHINSLELGDSAVYFCASTQNIGQIRHAFFGQGTRLTVV.

The chain links TRBV7-3 to TRBJ2-2; perhaps TRBD2 as D (6 bases). Germline V CDR1 and CDR2: SGHTA, FQGTGA. Trimming pared 5 bases from V and 2 bases from J, leaving 15 bases between. The CDR3 loop spans 16 amino acids. CDR3 amino acids: CASSPTGSRNTGELFF. Written as DNA, the CDR3 is TGTGCCAGCAGCCCGACCGGGAGTAGAAACACCGGGGAGCTGTTTTTT.

This clonotype was counted between two and nine times. The chain couples TRBV3-1 to TRBJ2-1; D is perhaps TRBD1 or TRBD2 (6 bases each). The CDR3 has 16 amino acids. Germline V gene sequence: CDR1 LGHDT, CDR2 YNNKEL (reference sequence). V dropped 1 base and J dropped 0 bases, with 10 bases sitting between them. CDR3 sequence reads: CASSQGGAVSYNEQFF. The CDR3 nucleotides read TGTGCCAGCAGCCAAGGGGGGGCAGTCTCCTACAATGAGCAGTTCTTC.

This clonotype was seen a handful of times. V usage is TRBV7-2 and J usage is TRBJ1-2; D uncertain. V was cut by 4 bases and J by 2 bases, with 8 bases left in between. The CDR3 has 13 amino acids. Germline loops: CDR1 SGHTA, CDR2 FQGNSA. CDR3 sequence reads: CASSWRENYGYTF. The DNA of the CDR3 is TGTGCCAGCAGCTGGCGGGAAAACTATGGCTACACCTTC.

The J gene is TRBJ1-3, the V gene TRBV4-2, with 7 bases identical to TRBD1. This CDR3 spans 17 amino acids. V dropped 0 bases and J dropped 7; count of bases not matched to a gene: 12. CDR1 and CDR2 (germline): LGHNA, YNFKEQ. The CDR3, as DNA: TGTGCCAGCAGCCAAGAAGGGTCGGTAGGGGGCCGGAACACCATATATTTT. It specifies CASSQEGSVGGRNTIYF.

This clonotype was found many times. V is TRBV5-1 and J is TRBJ2-2, with TRBD1 matching 7 bases. This CDR3 is built from 14 residues. Germline V gene lookup returns CDR1 SGHRS and CDR2 YFSETQ. The trim removed 6 bases at V and 0 bases at J, leaving 2 bases unmatched. Written as DNA, the CDR3 is TGCGCCAGCAAACAGGGGTCGAACACCGGGGAGCTGTTTTTT. This encodes CASKQGSNTGELFF.

The V call is TRBV24-1, the J call TRBJ1-5; D is uncertain. Germline V gives CDR1 KGHDR, CDR2 SFDVKD. CDR3 length: 17 residues. The ends were cut back, 3 bases at V and 4 bases at J, with 18 bases in the middle. The CDR3 nucleotides are TGTGCCACCAGTGATCATCCGTCCGGACTGGGGAATCAGCCCCAGCATTTT. It translates to CATSDHPSGLGNQPQHF.

This clonotype has more than one count but fewer than ten. The chain uses TRBV29-1 and TRBJ1-1; no definite D call. The CDR3 contains 14 residues. Germline V gene lookup returns CDR1 SQVTM and CDR2 ANQGSEA. Trimming stripped 4 bases from V and 4 bases from J, with 16 bases between. In DNA, the CDR3 is TGCAGCGTTGGGGCTGAATACATAGGCACTGAAGCTTTCTTT. It yields the protein CSVGAEYIGTEAFF.

The rearrangement joins TRBV18 to TRBJ2-3, with a tentative D call TRBD1 (6 bases). This CDR3 is built from 14 residues. Looked up from germline, CDR1 is KGHSH and CDR2 is LQKENI. V dropped 5 bases and J dropped 1 base, with 10 bases sitting between them. CDR3 in amino acids: CASSGTPGTDTQYF. The CDR3 region has the DNA TGTGCCAGCTCAGGGACACCCGGCACAGATACGCAGTATTTT.

This clonotype was counted at least ten times. The chain is built from TRBV2 and TRBJ2-7; the match to TRBD1 covers 8 bases. V shed 8 bases and J 5 bases; nucleotides not matched to a gene: 8. The CDR3 covers 13 residues. CDR1 SNHLY and CDR2 FYNNEI come from the germline V gene. The CDR3 nucleotides read TGTGCCAGCGCGTACCAGGGGGCGAACGAGCAGTACTTC. Its translation is CASAYQGANEQYF.